Each of the 26 T cell receptor beta chains below was sequenced from the same sample in a study of T cells in localized non-small cell lung cancer. Generated by immunoSEQ multiplex PCR, the TCRdb table keeps only in-frame clones and is missing some. This sample has roughly 16,000 clones; around 83% occur once, and the top ten carry about 32%. The material was peripheral blood, obtained before any cancer treatment. The source is a male donor at least 60 years old with stage III lung adenocarcinoma.

This clone was detected a few times. This same CDR3 is encoded by further DNA sequences in the sample. This chain connects TRBV18 to TRBJ1-6; 8 nucleotides match TRBD1. Per germline, CDR1 KGHSH and CDR2 LQKENI. Germline trimming cut 3 bases from V and 7 bases from J; bases unmatched to any gene: 5. The CDR3 spans 15 residues. CDR3 nucleotide sequence: TGTGCCAGCTCACCCGGGACAGGCGGGAATTCACCCCTCCACTTT. It yields the protein CASSPGTGGNSPLHF.

This chain connects TRBV5-1 to TRBJ1-4; maybe TRBD1 (6 bases). V was cut by 3 bases and J by 5 bases, with 11 bases left in between. The CDR3 contains 14 residues. Germline CDR1 reads SGHRS; CDR2 reads YFSETQ. The CDR3 DNA follows: TGCGCCAGCAGCTCCGGGACACCGAATGAAAAACTGTTTTTT. Protein: CASSSGTPNEKLFF.

CDR3 sequence (DNA): TGTGCCTGGAGCCGCGGAGGAGGTGGAAACACCATATATTTT. Residues: CAWSRGGGGNTIYF. This chain links TRBV30 with TRBJ1-3; D remains unclear. Trimming removed 3 bases at V and 3 bases at J, with 12 bases between. The CDR3 covers 14 residues. The germline CDR1 and CDR2 sequences are GTSNPN and SVGIG (reference sequence).

This clone was detected once. This sequence joins TRBV19 and TRBJ2-1; 8 bases are shared with TRBD2. The CDR3 loop spans 17 amino acids. Germline CDR1 is LNHDA and CDR2 is SQIVND (reference sequence). Trimming took 3 bases from V and 0 from J; bases not matched to a gene: 7. The CDR3 region has the DNA TGTGCCAGTAGTATCCCCGCTAGCGGGCCCTCCTACAATGAGCAGTTCTTC. As protein: CASSIPASGPSYNEQFF.

Only a few counts were recorded for this clone. The CDR3 bases are TGTGCCAGCAGCTTAGGGGCCTTAGCGGGTAGCACAGATACGCAGTATTTT. As protein: CASSLGALAGSTDTQYF. This rearrangement joins TRBV7-9 to TRBJ2-3; TRBD2 aligns across 7 bases. This CDR3 has 17 amino acids. CDR1 and CDR2 from the germline V gene are SEHNR and FQNEAQ (reference sequence). V lost 1 base to trimming and J lost 0 bases; unmatched junction nucleotides: 7.

The chain uses TRBV14 and TRBJ1-2; D might be TRBD1 (6 bases). Trimming took off 4 bases at V and 4 bases at J, with 16 bases between the two ends. The CDR3 covers 15 residues. Germline CDR1 reads SGHDN; CDR2 reads FVKESK. The CDR3 is CASSLDFGQTYGYTF. The CDR3 DNA sequence: TGTGCCAGCAGCCTAGATTTCGGACAGACCTATGGCTACACCTTC.

The chain uses TRBV19 and TRBJ2-5; TRBD1 agrees at 7 bases. This CDR3 is 13 amino acids long. The junction had 1 base not matched to a gene; V was cut back by 2 bases and J by 4 bases. Germline values: CDR1 LNHDA, CDR2 SQIVND (reference sequence). The chain's CDR3 is CASSINRGETQYF. CDR3 DNA: TGTGCCAGTAGTATAAACAGGGGAGAGACCCAGTACTTC. The full variable domain, in which reference TRBV19 and TRBJ2-5 provide the parts outside the CDR3, is DGGITQSPKYLFRKEGQNVTLSCEQNLNHDAMYWYRQDPGQGLRLIYYSQIVNDFQKGDIAEGYSVSREKKESFPLTVTSAQKNPTAFYLCASSINRGETQYFGPGTRLLVL.

V is TRBV5-1 and J is TRBJ1-6; a possible D gene is TRBD1 (6 bases). V was clipped by 5 bases and J by 7 bases, with 16 bases between them. The CDR3 loop spans 15 amino acids. Germline CDR1 is SGHRS and CDR2 is YFSETQ. The CDR3 bases are TGCGCCAGCAGGGGGGGGGCAGGGCCGAATTCACCCCTCCACTTT. Protein: CASRGGAGPNSPLHF.

Remarks on this clone: Additional DNA sequences in this sample encode the identical CDR3. This chain joins TRBV7-2 and TRBJ2-7; D gene unclear. The V and J ends lost 5 bases and 3 bases respectively, with 5 bases between them. CDR3 length: 11 amino acids. Germline lookup yields CDR1 SGHTA and CDR2 FQGNSA. The CDR3 region is CASSDRYEQYF. CDR3 DNA: TGTGCCAGCAGCGACCGCTACGAGCAGTACTTC.

This clone is labeled medium-sized. V usage is TRBV5-8 and J usage is TRBJ1-5; D ambiguous. The germline V gene has CDR1 SGHTS and CDR2 YDEGEE. This CDR3 contains 12 residues. Trimming left V 4 bases short and J 7 bases short, with 9 bases between. The CDR3 is CASSLTGQPQHF. The DNA for the CDR3 is TGTGCCAGCAGCCTGACTGGCCAGCCCCAGCATTTT.

The chain employs TRBV10-1 and TRBJ2-2, with unresolved D. Per germline, CDR1 WNHNN and CDR2 SYGVQD (reference sequence). V lost 7 bases to trimming and J lost 1 base, with 4 bases between them. The CDR3 runs 12 residues. CDR3 in amino acids: CASKGNTGELFF. In DNA form, the CDR3 reads TGCGCCAGCAAAGGGAACACCGGGGAGCTGTTTTTT.

As DNA, the CDR3 is TGCGCCAGCAGCCAAGAGGAATCAGATACGCAGTATTTT. It codes for CASSQEESDTQYF. The chain is built from TRBV4-1 and TRBJ2-3; D gene uncertain. The CDR3 is made up of 13 amino acids. Trimming left V 0 bases short and J 4 bases short, with 5 bases between. Germline V gene lookup returns CDR1 MGHRA and CDR2 YSYEKL.

The CDR3, as DNA: TGCGCCAGCAGCTTAAACCCCCTTGGACAGGGGACCTACGAGCAGTACTTC. Protein: CASSLNPLGQGTYEQYF. The chain combines TRBV5-1 with TRBJ2-7; 9 bases fit TRBD1. The CDR3 loop spans 17 amino acids. The germline V gene has CDR1 SGHRS and CDR2 YFSETQ. Losses at the gene ends were 2 bases for V and 2 bases for J; bases not matched to a gene: 11.

This chain uses TRBV4-1 with TRBJ2-3; 10 nucleotides align to TRBD2. CDR1 is MGHRA, CDR2 YSYEKL, per germline. The junction had 17 bases not matched to a gene; V was cut back by 9 bases and J by 11 bases. The CDR3 consists of 15 residues. CDR3 residues: CASGLSGGAVGVQYF. CDR3 bases: TGCGCCAGTGGCCTGAGCGGGGGGGCCGTTGGTGTGCAGTATTTT.

The chain has TRBV5-1 and TRBJ2-3; 10 bases are shared with TRBD2. The V gene's germline CDR1 is SGHRS and CDR2 YFSETQ. This CDR3 region has 17 residues. Trimming removed 0 bases from V and 0 bases from J; junction bases left unmatched: 4. The CDR3 nucleotides are TGCGCCAGCAGCTTGGGACTAGCGGGCTCTAGCACAGATACGCAGTATTTT. Translating it yields CASSLGLAGSSTDTQYF.

The chain combines TRBV5-5 with TRBJ1-1, with TRBD1 as a possible D gene (5 bases). Between the trimmed V and J ends, which lost 4 bases and 4 bases, there was a span of 20 bases. The length of the CDR3 is 16 residues. The germline gives CDR1 SGHKS, CDR2 YYEKEE (reference sequence). The CDR3 DNA reads as TGTGCCAGCAGCCCCCGCGGGCCCGGGACTACCACTGAAGCTTTCTTT. It codes for CASSPRGPGTTTEAFF.

V gene TRBV6-5 combines with J gene TRBJ2-7, with a possible D match to TRBD1 (6 bases). Trimming took 4 bases from V and 3 from J, leaving 19 bases between them. The CDR3 has 16 residues. Germline V gives CDR1 MNHEY, CDR2 SVGAGI. The chain's CDR3 is CASSSLLGTSGYEQYF. The CDR3 region has the DNA TGTGCCAGCAGTTCCCTCCTCGGGACATCTGGCTACGAGCAGTACTTC.

The chain joins TRBV7-9 to TRBJ1-1; 7 nucleotides agree with TRBD1. CDR3 length equals 12 residues. Germline trimming cut 4 bases from V and 5 bases from J; bases unmatched to any gene: 1. Germline V lookup: CDR1 SEHNR, CDR2 FQNEAQ (reference sequence). CDR3 in amino acids: CASSSGGTEAFF. The DNA of the CDR3 is TGTGCCAGCAGCTCAGGGGGGACTGAAGCTTTCTTT.

In this sample, this clone turned up a few times. The chain links TRBV4-1 to TRBJ1-6, with D uncertain. The V gene lost 3 bases and the J gene lost 6 bases, with 12 bases spanning the gap. Per germline, CDR1 MGHRA and CDR2 YSYEKL. This CDR3 comprises 15 residues. CDR3 nucleotide sequence: TGCGCCAGCAGCCATCCATTGCCCCTTAATTCACCCCTCCACTTT. This gives the protein CASSHPLPLNSPLHF.

This chain connects TRBV5-1 to TRBJ1-3; TRBD1 agrees at 9 bases. The CDR3 extends over 16 amino acids. V shed 2 bases and J 3 bases; nucleotides not matched to a gene: 6. Germline V gives CDR1 SGHRS, CDR2 YFSETQ. CDR3 amino acids: CASSFTGQGNGNTIYF. The CDR3 DNA reads TGCGCCAGCAGCTTTACGGGACAGGGTAATGGAAACACCATATATTTT.

The chain is built from TRBV2 and TRBJ2-7, with 7 positions matching TRBD1. Germline V gives CDR1 SNHLY, CDR2 FYNNEI. The J segment lost 1 base and the V segment lost 6 bases, leaving 6 bases of the junction unmatched. This CDR3 comprises 14 residues. The DNA of the CDR3 is TGTGCCAGCAGGCCCACAGGGGCATCCTACGAGCAGTACTTC. The encoded protein is CASRPTGASYEQYF.

This clone is judged medium-sized. The chain links TRBV2 to TRBJ2-1; 11 bases fit TRBD2. This CDR3 has 13 residues. The trim removed 9 bases at V and 9 bases at J, leaving 7 bases unmatched. Per the germline V gene, CDR1 is SNHLY and CDR2 is FYNNEI. The CDR3 is CARGTSGMGEQFF. The CDR3 DNA follows: TGTGCCAGGGGGACTAGCGGAATGGGTGAGCAGTTCTTC.

The chain uses TRBV30 and TRBJ1-1; the D is unclear. The CDR3 covers 12 residues. CDR1 is GTSNPN and CDR2 is SVGIG in the germline V gene (reference sequence). Trimming cost V 2 bases and J 1 base, with 5 bases left between them. CDR3 DNA: TGTGCCTGGAGTTGGGGGAACACTGAAGCTTTCTTT. The encoded protein is CAWSWGNTEAFF.

V gene TRBV5-1 combines with J gene TRBJ2-3; D possibly corresponds to TRBD1 (6 bases). Germline V gene lookup returns CDR1 SGHRS and CDR2 YFSETQ. The CDR3 consists of 14 residues. Trimming removed 0 bases at V and 2 bases at J, with 7 bases between. This CDR3 reads CASSLGQATDTQYF. CDR3 coding DNA: TGCGCCAGCAGCTTGGGACAGGCCACAGATACGCAGTATTTT.

The chain combines TRBV7-8 with TRBJ2-3; TRBD2 agrees at 13 bases. Germline values: CDR1 SGHVS, CDR2 FQNEAQ. The V segment lost 5 bases and the J segment 6 bases; nucleotides outside the gene matches: 8. The CDR3 runs to 16 residues. CDR3 residues: CASSLTSGGASDTQYF. Here the CDR3 DNA reads TGTGCCAGCAGCCTTACTAGCGGGGGGGCCTCTGATACGCAGTATTTT.

J is TRBJ2-7 and V is TRBV6-5, with D unclear. The germline V gene has CDR1 MNHEY and CDR2 SVGAGI. V was cut by 6 bases and J by 0 bases, with 6 bases left in between. The CDR3 runs to 12 residues. DNA for the CDR3: TGTGCCAGCAGCGAATACTCCTACGAGCAGTACTTC. It encodes CASSEYSYEQYF.